The rows below give T cell receptor beta chains drawn from one sample of a study of T cell responses to AZD1222 COVID-19 vaccine. Sequencing was performed with immunoSEQ multiplex PCR; in TCRdb, only in-frame clones are kept and a portion is missing. The sample consists of about 15,000 clones, about 85% of them appearing once. The material sequenced was peripheral blood, taken 28 days after the second AZD1222 dose. The receptors come from an adult who received the AZD1222 COVID-19 vaccine. CDR3s include the opening cysteine and the closing phenylalanine or tryptophan. A D gene is named only where the DNA matches it firmly. The size field is filled for only some rows; it gives once, few, many or a size class.

TRBV28	TRBJ1-2	-	-	CASYGQLLYGYTF	TGTGCCAGTTACGGACAGTTACTCTATGGCTACACCTTC
TRBV19	TRBJ2-1	-	TRBD1	CASSPSSGTEKQFF	TGTGCCAGTAGTCCATCCTCCGGGACAGAGAAGCAGTTCTTC
TRBV28	TRBJ2-3	-	TRBD2	CASSSGTSGRPDTQYF	TGTGCCAGCAGTTCCGGGACTAGCGGGAGGCCAGATACGCAGTATTTT
TRBV29-1	TRBJ2-7	-	TRBD1	CSVEFLDRPYEQYF	TGCAGCGTTGAGTTTCTGGACAGGCCCTACGAGCAGTACTTC
TRBV5-8	TRBJ1-1	-	TRBD1	CASSAGQGGVAEAFF	TGTGCCAGCAGCGCTGGACAGGGGGGGGTCGCTGAAGCTTTCTTT
TRBV5-6	TRBJ2-7	-	-	CASSPGSYEQYF	TGTGCCAGCAGTCCCGGGAGCTACGAGCAGTACTTC
TRBV7-2	TRBJ1-6	once	TRBD1	CASSPRAGGASNSPLHF	TGTGCCAGCAGCCCACGGGCAGGGGGCGCATCTAATTCACCCCTCCACTTT
TRBV7-3	TRBJ1-1	once	-	CASSLQGYTEAFF	TGTGCCAGCAGCTTACAGGGGTACACTGAAGCTTTCTTT
TRBV7-2	TRBJ1-6	-	-	CASSFMGDTNSPLHF	TGTGCCAGCAGCTTTATGGGGGACACAAATTCACCCCTCCACTTT
TRBV27	TRBJ1-4	-	-	CASSQTDYNEKLFF	TGTGCCAGCAGTCAGACAGACTATAATGAAAAACTGTTTTTT
TRBV10-1	TRBJ2-3	-	-	CASSESADTQYF	TGCGCCAGCAGTGAGTCCGCAGATACGCAGTATTTT
TRBV29-1	TRBJ1-4	-	-	CSVATSTNEKLFF	TGCAGCGTTGCGACTTCAACTAATGAAAAACTGTTTTTT
TRBV7-3	TRBJ1-1	-	-	CASSLQEFNTEAFF	TGTGCCAGCAGCCTACAGGAGTTTAACACTGAAGCTTTCTTT
TRBV7-2	TRBJ2-2	-	-	CASSPDGNTGELFF	TGTGCCAGCAGCCCCGACGGGAACACCGGGGAGCTGTTTTTT
TRBV28	TRBJ1-5	-	-	CASSLLSGGNQPQHF	TGTGCCAGCAGTTTACTATCCGGGGGCAATCAGCCCCAGCATTTT
TRBV25-1	TRBJ1-5	-	TRBD1	CASSLDRDSNQPQHF	TGTGCCAGCAGCCTAGACAGGGATAGCAATCAGCCCCAGCATTTT
TRBV3-1/TRBV3-2	TRBJ1-3	-	-	CASSHGNSGNTIYF	TGTGCCAGCAGCCATGGTAACTCTGGAAACACCATATATTTT
TRBV7-8	TRBJ1-2	-	-	CASSLVRTATDYTF	TGTGCCAGCAGCTTAGTAAGAACCGCTACTGACTACACCTTC
TRBV5-1	TRBJ2-7	-	TRBD1	CASSLPGTGAGEQYF	TGCGCCAGCAGCTTACCTGGGACAGGAGCAGGCGAGCAGTACTTC
TRBV9	TRBJ2-1	once	TRBD1	CASSVGTGGRNEQFF	TGTGCCAGCAGCGTAGGGACAGGGGGAAGGAATGAGCAGTTCTTC